The 31 T cell receptor beta chains in this list originate from one sample, sequenced in a study of T cells in Graves' hyperthyroidism and ophthalmopathy. From RNA transcripts, TCR beta CDR3 regions were amplified. TCR CDR3 underwent first-round RT-PCR with the HTBI primer set. TCRdb reanalysed the multiplex PCR reads using MiXCR and keeps one entry per CDR3 protein. The sample carries some 510,000 distinct CDR3 sequences, around 21% recorded once. Sequences were obtained from blood. The receptors come from a man in his late teens or twenties with Graves' hyperthyroidism.

This clonotype has just a few counts. In this CDR3 the conserved last residue, phenylalanine or tryptophan, is missing, so a read error is likely. The chain couples TRBV28 to TRBJ2-5; the match to TRBD1 covers 10 bases. The V gene end was trimmed by 6 bases and the J gene end by 3 bases; junction bases not matched to a gene: 1. Germline V gene data show CDR1 as MDHEN and CDR2 as SYDVKM. The CDR3 consists of 13 residues. CDR3 DNA sequence: TGTGCCAGCAGAGGGACAGGGGAAGAGACCCAGTACCTC. It yields the protein CASRGTGEETQYL.

The chain joins TRBV6-2 or TRBV6-3 to TRBJ1-3; D is ambiguous. CDR3 length: 15 residues. CDR1 is MNHEY and CDR2 is SVGEGT in the germline V gene. V dropped 2 bases and J dropped 2 bases, with 10 bases sitting between them. CDR3 loop: CASSYGETTGNTIYF. CDR3 in DNA: TGTGCCAGCAGTTACGGGGAGACAACTGGAAACACCATATATTTT.

This clonotype came up many times. V usage is TRBV28 and J usage is TRBJ2-7; D is undetermined. Germline V gene data show CDR1 as MDHEN and CDR2 as SYDVKM. This CDR3 region has 12 residues. Trimming stripped 5 bases from V and 5 bases from J, with 10 bases between. This CDR3 reads CASSPGRDEQYF. The CDR3 DNA reads TGTGCCAGCAGTCCTGGACGGGACGAGCAGTACTTC.

The chain's CDR3 is CASIGGLGTTSGSHEQYF. Here the CDR3 DNA reads TGTGCCAGCATTGGTGGACTCGGCACGACTAGCGGGTCCCACGAGCAGTACTTC. This chain joins TRBV10-3 and TRBJ2-7, with TRBD2 matching 10 bases. The V gene end was trimmed by 10 bases and the J gene end by 5 bases; junction bases not matched to a gene: 23. CDR3 size: 18 residues. In germline, CDR1 is ENHRY, CDR2 SYGVKD.

This clonotype showed up many times. The chain combines TRBV24-1 with TRBJ2-3; D uncertain. This CDR3 has 14 amino acids. The germline V gene has CDR1 KGHDR and CDR2 SFDVKD. V was pared by 4 bases and J by 0 bases, with 7 bases between. The CDR3 protein is CATSDDLSTDTQYF. Written as DNA, the CDR3 is TGTGCCACCAGTGACGACTTGAGCACAGATACGCAGTATTTT.

This clonotype was observed many times. J is TRBJ1-1 and V is TRBV30; D is unresolved. V lost 5 bases and J lost 1, with 8 bases in between. There are 12 residues in the CDR3. Germline lookup yields CDR1 GTSNPN and CDR2 SVGIG (reference sequence). DNA of the CDR3: TGTGCCTGGGTGCGATCGAACACTGAAGCTTTCTTT. This encodes CAWVRSNTEAFF.

This clonotype was seen ten or more times. The rearrangement joins TRBV6-5 to TRBJ2-7, with D tentatively TRBD1 or TRBD2 (5 bases each). Germline-derived CDR1 and CDR2 are MNHEY and SVGAGI. The germline V and J ends were trimmed by 6 bases and 3 bases, with 12 bases remaining between them. The CDR3 sequence is 13 residues long. The CDR3 nucleotides read TGTGCCAGCAGGCCGGGACCCTACTACGAGCAGTACTTC. This gives the protein CASRPGPYYEQYF.

This clonotype was observed a few times. The chain couples TRBV12-3 or TRBV12-4 to TRBJ2-5; weak D call: TRBD1 (6 bases). CDR3 length: 14 amino acids. V was trimmed by 5 bases and J by 6 bases, leaving 16 bases between them. CDR3 nucleotide sequence: TGTGCCAGCAGTCACACAGGGTATGAAAAGACCCAGTACTTC. It translates to CASSHTGYEKTQYF.

This clonotype was recorded at least ten times. The rearrangement uses TRBV25-1 and TRBJ1-4; D unresolved. CDR3 length: 16 residues. Germline loops: CDR1 MGHDK, CDR2 SYGVNS. Trimming pared 3 bases from V and 10 bases from J, leaving 21 bases between. For the CDR3, the DNA is TGTGCCAGCAGTGAGTCTAGACAAACCCCACATGGAAAACTGTTTTTT. It yields the protein CASSESRQTPHGKLFF.

With respect to this clonotype: The junction and the germline gene differ at one end; a read error may be behind it. The gene calls are TRBV12-3 or TRBV12-4 and TRBJ1-1, with a tentative D call TRBD1 (6 bases). The CDR3 has 16 residues. This chain's CDR3 is CASSPEQGRRDTEAFF. The CDR3 region has the DNA TGCGCCAGCAGTCCCGAACAGGGAAGGAGGGACACTGAAGCTTTCTTT.

In this sample, this clonotype turned up a few times. In DNA form, the CDR3 reads TGTGCCAGCAGCGGACCAGGGGGCCTAAACACTGAAGCTTTCTTT. Its translation: CASSGPGGLNTEAFF. The V call is TRBV7-2, the J call TRBJ1-1, with 8 bases fitting TRBD1. CDR1 and CDR2 (germline): SGHTA, FQGNSA. With V trimmed by 5 bases and J by 2 bases, 7 bases remained unmatched. The CDR3 is 15 amino acids.

This chain connects TRBV3-1 to TRBJ1-2, with unresolved D. Germline V gene lookup returns CDR1 LGHDT and CDR2 YNNKEL (reference sequence). The CDR3 runs to 14 residues. The V end lost 1 base, the J end lost 4 bases, and 10 bases lay between the germline ends. The CDR3 DNA sequence: TGTGCCAGCAGCCAAGGGTCAGGCGCCTATGGCTACACCTTC. Its translation: CASSQGSGAYGYTF.

The chain couples TRBV7-2 to TRBJ2-7; D possibly corresponds to TRBD2 (5 bases). V shed 5 bases and J shed 5 bases, with 10 bases lying between them. The CDR3 has 12 amino acids. Looked up from germline, CDR1 is SGHTA and CDR2 is FQGNSA. CDR3 protein: CASSPGVHEQYF. As DNA, the CDR3 is TGTGCCAGCAGCCCCGGGGTACACGAGCAGTACTTC.

Many counts were recorded for this clonotype. V usage is TRBV28 and J usage is TRBJ2-7; TRBD2 is a possible D gene (6 bases). The CDR3 consists of 15 residues. V lost 7 bases, J lost 4 bases, and 20 bases lay in between. From germline, CDR1 is MDHEN and CDR2 SYDVKM. DNA for the CDR3: TGTGCCAGCACCCCGGGAGTAGGCAGGAGATACGAGCAGTACTTC. The encoded protein is CASTPGVGRRYEQYF.

The sample holds many counts of this clonotype. The chain combines TRBV6-4 with TRBJ2-2; D gene uncertain. V was cut by 0 bases and J by 4 bases, with 6 bases left in between. Germline values: CDR1 MRHNA, CDR2 SNTAGT. The CDR3 sequence is 14 residues long. CDR3: CASSDSDTTGELFF. As DNA, the CDR3 is TGTGCCAGCAGTGACTCCGACACCACCGGGGAGCTGTTTTTT.

The table lists this clonotype with many counts. The CDR3 spells CAISDPQGSYEQYF. CDR3 in DNA: TGTGCCATCAGTGACCCTCAGGGGTCCTACGAGCAGTACTTC. The chain combines TRBV10-3 with TRBJ2-7; D might be TRBD1 (6 bases). CDR3 length: 14 amino acids. Germline-derived CDR1 and CDR2 are ENHRY and SYGVKD. Trimming stripped 3 bases from V and 1 base from J, with 10 bases between.

The table lists this clonotype with many counts. This chain uses TRBV11-2 with TRBJ2-5; D is possibly TRBD1 (6 bases). With 4 bases removed from V and 5 bases from J, the gap between germline ends came to 11 bases. CDR1 is SGHAT and CDR2 is FQNNGV in the germline V gene. CDR3 length: 13 amino acids. The DNA for the CDR3 is TGTGCCAGCAGCTCAGGGACAAGGGAGACCCAGTACTTC. Translation gives CASSSGTRETQYF.

This clonotype was detected many times. The V gene is TRBV2, the J gene TRBJ1-1; 9 bases map to TRBD1. CDR1 is SNHLY and CDR2 is FYNNEI in the germline V gene. This CDR3 is 14 amino acids long. Trimming took 5 bases from V and 7 from J; bases not matched to a gene: 8. The DNA of the CDR3 is TGTGCCAGCAGTTTCGGGACAGGGTTTAATGAAGCTTTCTTT. It specifies CASSFGTGFNEAFF.

This clonotype was counted at least ten times. The chain joins TRBV19 to TRBJ1-1; the D is unclear. CDR3 length: 14 amino acids. The V gene lost 3 bases and the J gene lost 1 base, with 9 bases spanning the gap. Per the germline V gene, CDR1 is LNHDA and CDR2 is SQIVND (reference sequence). CDR3 DNA: TGTGCCAGTAGTATTCGGGGAAGGAACACTGAAGCTTTCTTT. Translated, it gives CASSIRGRNTEAFF.

In this sample, this clonotype turned up many times. One junction end does not reproduce the germline sequence, and a read error may be involved. The chain has TRBV13 and TRBJ1-1; no definite D call. The CDR3 consists of 16 residues. Germline V gene lookup returns CDR1 PRHDT and CDR2 FYEKMQ (reference sequence). The CDR3: CASSLGTLSMNTEAFF. The CDR3 bases are TGTGCCAGCAGCCTAGGCACATTATCCATGAACACTGAAGCTTTCTTT.

This clonotype occurred a few times. The chain combines TRBV5-6 with TRBJ2-3; 8 bases are a match to TRBD1. The V and J ends lost 4 bases and 4 bases, in that order; junction bases with no gene match: 8. Germline loops: CDR1 SGHDT, CDR2 YYEEEE. The CDR3 contains 15 residues. The CDR3 DNA reads TGTGCCAGCAGCCCCCCCAGGGGGCGCCCAGATACGCAGTATTTT. Amino acid sequence: CASSPPRGRPDTQYF.

This clonotype was counted at least ten times. This rearrangement joins TRBV19 to TRBJ1-1; TRBD1 aligns across 7 bases. The CDR3 extends over 14 amino acids. V trimming: 5 bases; J trimming: 5 bases; junction bases outside the gene matches: 8. Germline lookup yields CDR1 LNHDA and CDR2 SQIVND (reference sequence). CDR3 protein: CASSARDRRTEAFF. The CDR3 DNA is TGTGCCAGTAGTGCCCGGGACAGAAGGACTGAAGCTTTCTTT.

At least ten counts were recorded for this clonotype. The CDR3 sequence is CASSRGQGGNQPQHF. CDR3 nucleotide sequence: TGTGCCAGCAGCAGAGGACAGGGGGGAAATCAGCCCCAGCATTTT. This rearrangement joins TRBV12-3 or TRBV12-4 to TRBJ1-5; TRBD1 matches 10 bases. The CDR3 spans 15 residues. The J segment lost 4 bases and the V segment lost 6 bases, leaving 6 bases of the junction unmatched.

The table lists this clonotype with many counts. Lacking the conserved final phenylalanine or tryptophan, this CDR3 likely reflects a read error. This chain connects TRBV28 to TRBJ2-7, with TRBD2 as a possible D gene (6 bases). Germline assignment: CDR1 MDHEN and CDR2 SYDVKM. The CDR3 is 15 amino acids. Trimming removed 6 bases at V and 6 bases at J, with 21 bases between. The CDR3 protein is CASSSVGGRLAEQYL. DNA of the CDR3: TGTGCCAGCAGCTCCGTGGGGGGTCGTTTGGCCGAGCAGTACCTC.

This clonotype was recorded many times. The CDR3 sequence is CASSEGLRGMTGELFF. The DNA of the CDR3 is TGTGCCAGCAGTGAAGGTCTCAGAGGGATGACCGGGGAGCTGTTTTTT. The rearrangement links TRBV2 to TRBJ2-2; possibly TRBD2 for D (5 bases). CDR1 SNHLY and CDR2 FYNNEI come from the germline V gene. The CDR3 totals 16 residues. Trimming took 1 base from V and 5 from J, leaving 14 bases between them.

In this sample, this clonotype turned up many times. This rearrangement joins TRBV4-1 to TRBJ2-7, with D perhaps TRBD1 or TRBD2 (6 bases each). This CDR3 contains 15 residues. Per the germline V gene, CDR1 is MGHRA and CDR2 is YSYEKL. V gave up 0 bases and J gave up 3 bases, with 12 bases separating them. The CDR3: CASSQDGGLSYEQYF. The CDR3 DNA reads TGCGCCAGCAGCCAAGATGGGGGGCTGAGCTACGAGCAGTACTTC.

In this sample, this clonotype turned up many times. V gene TRBV6-4 combines with J gene TRBJ1-2; a possible D gene is TRBD1 (6 bases). Trimming left V 10 bases short and J 0 bases short, with 12 bases between. CDR3 length: 13 residues. The V gene's germline CDR1 is MRHNA and CDR2 SNTAGT. CDR3 amino acids: CATQQGPNYGYTF. The CDR3 DNA is TGTGCCACCCAACAGGGACCTAACTATGGCTACACCTTC.

The rearrangement links TRBV28 to TRBJ1-5, with no clear D. Trimming left V 3 bases short and J 1 base short, with 7 bases between. Germline V gene lookup returns CDR1 MDHEN and CDR2 SYDVKM. This CDR3 is built from 14 residues. CDR3 coding DNA: TGTGCCAGCAGTTTGCCGCTGAGCAATCAGCCCCAGCATTTT. Its translation is CASSLPLSNQPQHF.

This clonotype occurred a few times. The rearrangement links TRBV9 to TRBJ2-2; D unresolved. CDR1 SGDLS and CDR2 YYNGEE come from the germline V gene. V lost 4 bases and J lost 4, with 20 bases in between. The CDR3 is made up of 17 amino acids. The DNA of the CDR3 is TGTGCCAGCAGCTTAACCCGGCCGGACGGCACCACCGGGGAGCTGTTTTTT. The encoded protein is CASSLTRPDGTTGELFF.

This chain joins TRBV4-3 and TRBJ2-2; 7 nucleotides line up with TRBD2. The CDR3 covers 16 residues. Germline assignment: CDR1 LGHNA and CDR2 YSLEER. V gave up 1 base and J gave up 1 base; unmatched junction bases: 3. DNA for the CDR3: TGCGCCAGCAGCCAAGGAGCGGGGTGGAACACCGGGGAGCTGTTTTTT. It specifies CASSQGAGWNTGELFF.

This clonotype is categorized as medium-sized (0.01 to 0.1%). The chain links TRBV6-1 to TRBJ2-6; D unresolved. Germline assignment: CDR1 MNHNS and CDR2 SASEGT. Trimming cost V 2 bases and J 0 bases, with 5 bases left between them. The CDR3 loop spans 15 amino acids. The CDR3 DNA reads as TGTGCCAGCAGTGAAAAACTCTCTGGGGCCAACGTCCTGACTTTC. Residues: CASSEKLSGANVLTF.